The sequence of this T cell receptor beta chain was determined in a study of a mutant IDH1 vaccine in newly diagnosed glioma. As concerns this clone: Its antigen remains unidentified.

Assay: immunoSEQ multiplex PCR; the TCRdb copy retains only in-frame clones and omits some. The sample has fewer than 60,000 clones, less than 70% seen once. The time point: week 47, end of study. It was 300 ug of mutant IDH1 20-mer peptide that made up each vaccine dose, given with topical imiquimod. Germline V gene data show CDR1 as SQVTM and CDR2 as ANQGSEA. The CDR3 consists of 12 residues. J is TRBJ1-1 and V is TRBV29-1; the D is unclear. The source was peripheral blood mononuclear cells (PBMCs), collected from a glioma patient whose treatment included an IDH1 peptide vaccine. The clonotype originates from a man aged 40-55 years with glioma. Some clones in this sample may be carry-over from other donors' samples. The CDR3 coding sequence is TGCAGTACTGCGTTGGGGAACACTGAAGCTTTCTTT. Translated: CSTALGNTEAFF.